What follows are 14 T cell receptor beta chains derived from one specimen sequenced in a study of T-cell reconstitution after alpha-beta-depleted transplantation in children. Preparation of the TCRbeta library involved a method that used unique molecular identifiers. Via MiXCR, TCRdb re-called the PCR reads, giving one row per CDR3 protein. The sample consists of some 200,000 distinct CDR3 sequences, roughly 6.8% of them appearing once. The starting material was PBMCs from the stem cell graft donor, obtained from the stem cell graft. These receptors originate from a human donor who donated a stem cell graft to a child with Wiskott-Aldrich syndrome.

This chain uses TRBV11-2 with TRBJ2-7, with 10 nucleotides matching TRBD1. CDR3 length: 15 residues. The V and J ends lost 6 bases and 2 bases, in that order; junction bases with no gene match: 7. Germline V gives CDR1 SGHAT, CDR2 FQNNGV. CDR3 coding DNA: TGTGCCAGCAGGCAGCCGGGACAGGGGACCTACGAGCAGTACTTC. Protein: CASRQPGQGTYEQYF.

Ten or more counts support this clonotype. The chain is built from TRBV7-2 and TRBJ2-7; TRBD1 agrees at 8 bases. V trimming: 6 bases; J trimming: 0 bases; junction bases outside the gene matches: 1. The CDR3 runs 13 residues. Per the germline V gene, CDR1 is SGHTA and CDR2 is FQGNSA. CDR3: CASRDRVSYEQYF. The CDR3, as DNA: TGTGCCAGCAGGGACAGGGTCTCCTACGAGCAGTACTTC.

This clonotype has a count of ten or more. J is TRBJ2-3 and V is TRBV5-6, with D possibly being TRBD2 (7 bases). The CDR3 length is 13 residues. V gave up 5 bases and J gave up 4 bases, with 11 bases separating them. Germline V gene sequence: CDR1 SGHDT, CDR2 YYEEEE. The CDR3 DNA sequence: TGTGCCAGCAGTCTCGGGGGGCCAGATACGCAGTATTTT. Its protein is CASSLGGPDTQYF.

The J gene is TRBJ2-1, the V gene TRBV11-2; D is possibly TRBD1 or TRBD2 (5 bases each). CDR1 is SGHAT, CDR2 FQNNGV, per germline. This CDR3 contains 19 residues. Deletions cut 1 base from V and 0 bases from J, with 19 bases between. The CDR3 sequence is CASSLGGWRIVSSYNEQFF. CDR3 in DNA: TGTGCCAGCAGCTTAGGGGGGTGGAGGATCGTGAGCTCCTACAATGAGCAGTTCTTC.

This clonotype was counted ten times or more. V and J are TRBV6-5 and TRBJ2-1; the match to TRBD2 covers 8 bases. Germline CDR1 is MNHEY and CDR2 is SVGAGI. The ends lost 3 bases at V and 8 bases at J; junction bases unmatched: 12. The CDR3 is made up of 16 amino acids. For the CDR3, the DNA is TGTGCCAGCAGTTATCGCCTAGCGGGCCCTCGGGATGAGCAGTTCTTC. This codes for CASSYRLAGPRDEQFF.

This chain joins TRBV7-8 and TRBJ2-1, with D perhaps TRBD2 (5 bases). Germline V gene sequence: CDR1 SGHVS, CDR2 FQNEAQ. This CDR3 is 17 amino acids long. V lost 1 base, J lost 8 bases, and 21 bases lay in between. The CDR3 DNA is TGTGCCAGCAGCTTAGTCCCTACTGGCACCCGGGGAGATGAGCAGTTCTTC. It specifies CASSLVPTGTRGDEQFF.

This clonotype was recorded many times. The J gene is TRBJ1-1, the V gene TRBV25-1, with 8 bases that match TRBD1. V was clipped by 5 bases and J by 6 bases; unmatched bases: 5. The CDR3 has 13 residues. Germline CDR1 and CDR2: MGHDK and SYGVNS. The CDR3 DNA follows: TGTGCCAGCAGTAACCAGGACAGGGCTGAAGCTTTCTTT. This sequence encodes CASSNQDRAEAFF.

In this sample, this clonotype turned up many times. CDR3 protein: CASSLMPSGMFYNEQFF. CDR3 nucleotide sequence: TGCGCCAGCAGCTTGATGCCTAGCGGGATGTTCTACAATGAGCAGTTCTTC. V usage is TRBV5-1 and J usage is TRBJ2-1, with 9 positions matching TRBD2. Germline trimming cut 1 base from V and 3 bases from J; bases unmatched to any gene: 8. The germline V gene has CDR1 SGHRS and CDR2 YFSETQ. The CDR3 is 17 residues long. Combining the CDR3 with reference TRBV5-1 and TRBJ2-1 gives the whole variable domain KAGVTQTPRYLIKTRGQQVTLSCSPISGHRSVSWYQQTPGQGLQFLFEYFSETQRNKGNFPGRFSGRQFSNSRSEMNVSTLELGDSALYLCASSLMPSGMFYNEQFFGPGTRLTVL.

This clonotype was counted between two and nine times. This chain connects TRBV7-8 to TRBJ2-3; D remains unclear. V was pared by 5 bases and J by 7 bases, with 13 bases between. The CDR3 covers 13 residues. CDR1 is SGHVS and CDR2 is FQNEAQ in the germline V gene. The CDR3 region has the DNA TGTGCCAGCAGCGTGACTGCTGCCAATACGCAGTATTTT. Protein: CASSVTAANTQYF.

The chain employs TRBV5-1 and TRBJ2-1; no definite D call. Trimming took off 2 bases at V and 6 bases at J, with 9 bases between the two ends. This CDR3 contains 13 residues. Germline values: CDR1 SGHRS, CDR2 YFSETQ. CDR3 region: CASSFGPGNEQFF. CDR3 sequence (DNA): TGCGCCAGCAGCTTTGGCCCCGGCAATGAGCAGTTCTTC.

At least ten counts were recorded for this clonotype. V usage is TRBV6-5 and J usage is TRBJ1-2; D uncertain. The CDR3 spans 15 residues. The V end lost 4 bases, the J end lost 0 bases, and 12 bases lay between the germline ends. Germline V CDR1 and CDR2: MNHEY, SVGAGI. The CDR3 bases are TGTGCCAGCAGTTCAACGGGCGTTACTAACTATGGCTACACCTTC. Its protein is CASSSTGVTNYGYTF.

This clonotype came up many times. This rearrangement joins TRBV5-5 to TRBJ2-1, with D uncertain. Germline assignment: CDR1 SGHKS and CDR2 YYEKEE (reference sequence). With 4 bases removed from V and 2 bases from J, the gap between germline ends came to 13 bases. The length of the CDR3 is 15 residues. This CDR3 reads CASSPEFRAYNEQFF. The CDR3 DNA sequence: TGTGCCAGCAGCCCGGAGTTTAGGGCCTACAATGAGCAGTTCTTC.

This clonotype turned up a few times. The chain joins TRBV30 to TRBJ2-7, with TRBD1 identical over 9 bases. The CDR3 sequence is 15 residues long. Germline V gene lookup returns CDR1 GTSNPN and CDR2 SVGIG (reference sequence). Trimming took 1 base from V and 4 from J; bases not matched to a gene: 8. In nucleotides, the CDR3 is TGTGCCTGGAGTGAACAGGGGGCTTTGTATTACGAGCAGTACTTC. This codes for CAWSEQGALYYEQYF.

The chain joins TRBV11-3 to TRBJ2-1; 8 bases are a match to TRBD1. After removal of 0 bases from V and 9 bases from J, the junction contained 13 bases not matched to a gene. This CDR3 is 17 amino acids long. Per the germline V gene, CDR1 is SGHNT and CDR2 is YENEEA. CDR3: CASSLDHQGANGVEQFF. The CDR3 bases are TGTGCCAGCAGCTTAGATCATCAGGGGGCGAATGGGGTTGAGCAGTTCTTC.